These 12 T cell receptor beta chains came from one sample sequenced in a study of CD4 T cells in relation to SARS-CoV-2 and coronaviruses. Unexposed donor CD4+ T cells date from 2011-2018, before the COVID-19 pandemic. The cells were cultured for under twelve days before CD4+ T cells were isolated. Repertoires were generated with immunoSEQ multiplex PCR, while TCRdb's copy carries only in-frame clones and drops some. The top ten hold about a fifth of the sample, which has about 20,000 clones, about three quarters seen once. The antigens of these receptors remain unknown. Sequenced material: CD4+ T cells from PBMCs, cultured in vitro. The receptor set was obtained from a human donor in good health.

J is TRBJ1-2 and V is TRBV2; no definite D call. CDR3 size: 10 residues. The germline V and J ends were trimmed by 1 base and 8 bases, with 2 bases remaining between them. Germline V CDR1 and CDR2: SNHLY, FYNNEI. The CDR3 sequence: CASSEEGYTF. CDR3 in DNA: TGTGCCAGCAGTGAAGAGGGCTACACCTTC.

The CDR3 sequence is CASSDPKMDRARNYEQYF. Written as DNA, the CDR3 is TGTGCCAGCAGTGACCCGAAGATGGACAGGGCAAGAAACTACGAGCAGTACTTC. The V gene is TRBV6-4, the J gene TRBJ2-7, with 8 positions matching TRBD1. Germline loops: CDR1 MRHNA, CDR2 SNTAGT. This CDR3 spans 18 amino acids. The V gene end was trimmed by 2 bases and the J gene end by 3 bases; junction bases not matched to a gene: 15.

The rearrangement links TRBV3-1 (or the pseudogene TRBV3-2) to TRBJ1-1, with D unclear. The CDR3 loop spans 15 amino acids. In germline, CDR1 is LGHDT, CDR2 YNNKEL (reference sequence). V lost 0 bases, J lost 2 bases, and 10 bases lay in between. As DNA, the CDR3 is TGTGCCAGCAGCCAAGAAAGGATCAAAAACACTGAAGCTTTCTTT. Its protein is CASSQERIKNTEAFF.

The chain is built from TRBV25-1 and TRBJ2-1; TRBD2 agrees at 9 bases. From germline, CDR1 is MGHDK and CDR2 SYGVNS. This CDR3 comprises 16 residues. The V segment lost 1 base and the J segment 10 bases; nucleotides outside the gene matches: 11. CDR3 residues: CASSEWSSGTGREQFF. Here the CDR3 DNA reads TGTGCCAGCAGTGAATGGTCTAGCGGGACGGGGAGAGAGCAGTTCTTC.

This sequence joins TRBV24-1 and TRBJ1-2, with D possibly matching TRBD1 (6 bases). The V gene's germline CDR1 is KGHDR and CDR2 SFDVKD. The CDR3 has 13 amino acids. With 9 bases removed from V and 4 bases from J, the gap between germline ends came to 14 bases. CDR3 coding DNA: TGTGCCACCCATGTCAGGGGCGCCTATGGCTACACCTTC. Protein: CATHVRGAYGYTF.

The rearrangement links TRBV14 to TRBJ2-1; D might be TRBD1 (6 bases). The CDR3 is 17 residues long. Germline assignment: CDR1 SGHDN and CDR2 FVKESK. V was shortened by 0 bases and J by 7 bases, with 19 bases between the two germline ends. The CDR3 loop is CASSQDPVRGAGNEQFF. The CDR3 nucleotides read TGTGCCAGCAGCCAAGATCCGGTCAGGGGAGCAGGGAATGAGCAGTTCTTC.

The V call is TRBV6-1, the J call TRBJ2-4, with 8 positions matching TRBD2. The germline V gene has CDR1 MNHNS and CDR2 SASEGT. Losses at the gene ends were 0 bases for V and 7 bases for J; bases not matched to a gene: 5. This CDR3 is built from 15 residues. CDR3 loop: CASSEAWTGGNIQYF. The CDR3 nucleotides read TGTGCCAGCAGTGAAGCATGGACGGGGGGGAACATTCAGTACTTC.

The chain links TRBV5-1 to TRBJ1-1, with 9 bases identical to TRBD1. V trimming: 7 bases; J trimming: 4 bases; junction bases outside the gene matches: 11. Germline CDR1 is SGHRS and CDR2 is YFSETQ. This CDR3 contains 15 residues. The CDR3 DNA follows: TGCGCCAGCCGACGGGACAGGGTAGTATTCACTGAAGCTTTCTTT. Protein product: CASRRDRVVFTEAFF.

V is TRBV25-1 and J is TRBJ1-5; the D is unclear. Germline V lookup: CDR1 MGHDK, CDR2 SYGVNS. V was trimmed by 1 base and J by 0 bases, leaving 4 bases between them. The CDR3 is made up of 14 amino acids. CDR3 sequence reads: CASSEFDSNQPQHF. In nucleotides, the CDR3 is TGTGCCAGCAGTGAATTTGATAGCAATCAGCCCCAGCATTTT. The full variable domain, with the rest looked up from reference TRBV25-1 and TRBJ1-5, is EADIYQTPRYLVIGTGKKITLECSQTMGHDKMYWYQQDPGMELHLIHYSYGVNSTEKGDLSSESTVSRIRTEHFPLTLESARPSHTSQYLCASSEFDSNQPQHFGDGTRLSIL.

The chain carries TRBV27 and TRBJ2-2; unclear D gene. The V gene's germline CDR1 is MNHEY and CDR2 SMNVEV (reference sequence). Trimming cost V 2 bases and J 1 base, with 5 bases left between them. This CDR3 is 14 amino acids long. The CDR3 nucleotides read TGTGCCAGCAGTTTAAGGGAGAACACCGGGGAGCTGTTTTTT. As protein: CASSLRENTGELFF.

The V and J genes are TRBV28 and TRBJ1-4, with D maybe TRBD1 (6 bases). Trimming pared 4 bases from V and 5 bases from J, leaving 20 bases between. CDR1 and CDR2 from the germline V gene are MDHEN and SYDVKM. CDR3 length: 17 residues. CDR3 region: CASSSIQPGHRNEKLFF. As DNA, the CDR3 is TGTGCCAGCAGTTCTATACAACCGGGACATCGGAATGAAAAACTGTTTTTT.

The chain links TRBV28 to TRBJ1-1, with D unclear. This CDR3 comprises 16 residues. Germline V gene sequence: CDR1 MDHEN, CDR2 SYDVKM. The V end was cut by 6 bases, the J end by 1 base, with 18 bases between. The CDR3 DNA is TGTGCCAGCAGCCCTTTTGAGAGGCGACAGAACACTGAAGCTTTCTTT. Its translation is CASSPFERRQNTEAFF. Variable domain in full (rest from reference TRBV28 and TRBJ1-1): DVKVTQSSRYLVKRTGEKVFLECVQDMDHENMFWYRQDPGLGLRLIYFSYDVKMKEKGDIPEGYSVSREKKERFSLILESASTNQTSMYLCASSPFERRQNTEAFFGQGTRLTVV.